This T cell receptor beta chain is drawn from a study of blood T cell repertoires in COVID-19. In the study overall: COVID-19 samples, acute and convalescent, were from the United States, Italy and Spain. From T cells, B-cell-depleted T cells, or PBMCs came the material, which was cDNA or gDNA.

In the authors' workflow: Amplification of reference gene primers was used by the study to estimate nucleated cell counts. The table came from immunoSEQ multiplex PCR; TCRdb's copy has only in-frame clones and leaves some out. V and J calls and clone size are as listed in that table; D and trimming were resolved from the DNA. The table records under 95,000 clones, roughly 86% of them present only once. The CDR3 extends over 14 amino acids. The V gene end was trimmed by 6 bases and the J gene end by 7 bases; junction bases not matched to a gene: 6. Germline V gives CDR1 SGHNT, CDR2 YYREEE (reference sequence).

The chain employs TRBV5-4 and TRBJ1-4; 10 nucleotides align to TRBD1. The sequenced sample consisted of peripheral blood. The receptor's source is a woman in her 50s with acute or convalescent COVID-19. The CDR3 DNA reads TGTGCCAGCACCCCGGACAGGGGGACTGAAAAACTGTTTTTT. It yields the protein CASTPDRGTEKLFF.